The text below deals with one TCR beta chain. Its cognate antigen has yet to be identified. One base away there is no much larger clone; base qualities are not given. This sample is drawn from a study of cytomegalovirus exposure and HLA in healthy donors (dated by TCRdb to 2016 to 2017). Notes on the research overall: In an earlier analysis of several hundred of the donors, 276 Gb of sequence data and 100 million or so unique TCR beta sequences from roughly 190 million T cells were reported. Along with the approximately 700-subject first cohort, a separate validation cohort of over a hundred different subjects was used. In a later analysis, previously published TCR beta repertoires from roughly 710 donors were re-analyzed and high-resolution HLA genotyping was added so that TCR occurrence patterns could be studied. Donor age, sex, ethnicity and CMV serostatus were compiled alongside the repertoire data. Using immunosequencing, the study profiled T cell repertoires from 666 subjects and related those repertoires to cytomegalovirus serostatus. The study combined high-throughput TCR immunosequencing, statistical association of individual TCRs with disease status, and machine learning to predict cytomegalovirus infection status. The genetic ancestry cluster associated with self-reported Caucasian donors included over 65% of the 300 to 450 genotyped donors. Both class I and class II loci were covered by HLA typing, at four-digit resolution. Five DR-DQ haplotypes were handled as single units for association and clustering, since linkage in the cohort was strong. Every discovery cohort repertoire had been produced on one sequencing platform. Genome-wide SNP genotypes for about 60% of the roughly 670 donors were used in a later genetic analysis, which treated that subset as a discovery cohort. Rather than using new phenotypic data, the later analysis identified candidate immune exposures from TCR beta sequences and from how often those sequences occurred across donors. To decide whether each TCR beta V gene segment behaved as functional or pseudogenic, an earlier analysis of some 600 of the donors relied on high-throughput TCR beta sequencing. Typing coverage varied by locus: about 629-640 donors for A, B, C, DRB1 and DQB1; 522 for DQA1; about 570 for DPA1; roughly 450 for DPB1. Across roughly 420 genotyped donors of the cohort, an average of roughly 250,000 unique TCR beta nucleotide sequences per donor were sequenced, and roughly 18% of those sequences were non-productive. The aim of the study was to test whether cataloging public T cell receptors could identify signatures of past pathogen exposure. An early release covering roughly 600 HLA-typed donors comprised 250 to 350 gigabases of sequencing data and approximately 85 million unique TCR sequences.

Study-level results and caveats: A group of highly shared sequence variants was considered likely to be a technical artifact of the sequencing pipeline. This cohort had only TCR beta chains sequenced, and the lack of alpha or paired-chain data limited which features could be detected. According to the authors, the approach could potentially be generalized to other disease states and immunological phenotypes. In vitro tests confirmed that a few of the cytomegalovirus-associated TCR beta chains recognize cytomegalovirus antigens. In an earlier analysis of about 550 of the donors, most TCR beta V segments were observed in productive rearrangements about 87% or about 30% of the time, broadly matching IMGT annotations. In a later analysis, HLA-associated TCR beta chains showed more clonal expansion and lower generation probabilities than non-associated chains that were equally common. In a later analysis, TCR association rates were found to vary across HLA loci, with the most associated TCRs seen for DRB1 alleles and the fewest for HLA-C alleles. In a later analysis, several top co-occurrence clusters were reported to appear linked to parvovirus B19, influenza, CMV and Epstein-Barr virus. Because counts were too low, 15 to 20 rarely observed V segments, including chromosome 9 orphons, were left out of the earlier analysis of 500 to 650 of the donors. When HLA alleles, especially DR and DQ, strongly co-occurred, TCR associations were difficult to assign to individual alleles. The classifier was reported to diagnose cytomegalovirus status with high specificity and sensitivity in both the original cohort and the validation cohort. Linkage disequilibrium might explain the correlated functional status among segregating V segments, but an unknown experimental factor could not be excluded. In a later analysis, most CMV-associated TCR beta chains were found to appear HLA-restricted, with HLA associations seemingly driven largely by CMV exposure. The only immune exposure information available for the cohort was CMV serostatus. Sequencing depth was assumed to be roughly uniform across donors in the presence/absence analyses, though that assumption may not hold. Compared with the roughly 710-donor mean, donors in an Asian-associated ancestry cluster had fewer N-insertions in productive TCRs, according to a later genetic analysis. The study listed 164 TCR beta chains as associated with cytomegalovirus. A later genetic analysis associated a missense DCLRE1C variant with V-gene and J-gene trimming of TCR beta chains, and an independent cohort replicated the association. Because the 87-base-pair reads could not distinguish some IMGT-functional V segments, including TRBV6-2 and TRBV6-3, those segments were excluded. Most TCR sequences were observed very rarely across donors, whereas some public TCRs were present in many individuals. Because HLA typing was unavailable for some donors at each locus, only the typed subset was used in association tests. At a false discovery rate of 0.05, a later analysis linked 16,951 TCR beta sequences to specific HLA alleles. A further reported finding was that TCR beta sequences accurately predicted the HLA-A and HLA-B alleles for most subjects in the first cohort.

Counted from cysteine to phenylalanine, this CDR3 has 12 amino acids. Only the CDR3 part of the read is kept: 36 bases, read in frame from the first base. V is reduced by 5 bases and J by 2 bases, leaving a spacing of 7 bases between them. Based on the germline V gene, the CDR1 and CDR2 sequences are MNHEY and SVGAGI. Preparation of the library involved the immunoSEQ multiplex PCR assay. The multiplex PCR relied on a mix of 60 forward primers for TCR Vbeta segments and 13 reverse primers for TCR Jbeta segments. The CDR3 region of rearranged TCR beta genes was amplified from genomic DNA by a multiplex PCR assay. Amplified TCR beta libraries were sequenced as 87-base-pair reads on the Illumina HiSeq System. The authors' analysis ran thus. A later analysis tallied roughly 78 million unique TCR beta chains across the 550 to 850 repertoires, and around 12 million of those chains were shared by two or more donors. Raw reads were error-corrected and collapsed into unique sequences with a nearest-neighbor algorithm that merged closely related sequences to remove PCR and sequencing errors. To assign V, D and J gene segments, CDR3 sequences were aligned to IMGT reference sequences. For a sequence to be retained, a match of at least six nucleotides was required to both a V gene segment and a J gene segment. Rearrangements were called productive when the CDR3 lacked stop codons and stayed in frame with V and J; all others were non-productive. Following IMGT convention, CDR3 was defined as the stretch from the second conserved V-encoded cysteine to the conserved J-encoded phenylalanine. The earlier analysis of about 570 of the donors excluded any sequence lacking an unambiguous match to a single V gene segment. An earlier analysis of just under 600 of the donors called V segments functional above 56.7% productive rearrangements and segregating when the between-donor standard deviation exceeded 5%. To diagnose cytomegalovirus status from the catalog of TCR beta chain sequences, a statistical classification framework was built. In a later analysis, TCR nucleotide sequences were compared against IMGT/GENE-DB human TR gene sequences so that V and J genes could be assigned. The TCRdist pipeline was used in a later analysis to assign CDR3 sequences and most-parsimonious VDJ recombination scenarios. A later analysis defined each TCR beta chain by its CDR3 amino acid sequence plus V-gene family, and excluded reads lacking a unique V-gene family. A later analysis removed 592 highly shared, low-generation-probability nucleotide sequences to deal with suspected cross-contamination and a sequencing artifact. In a later analysis, a clonal expansion index for each public chain was calculated from normalized within-repertoire ranks of inferred template counts. In a later analysis, generation probabilities were computed with a VDJ recombination model fitted to out-of-frame rearrangements, and the resulting probabilities were checked against IGoR. In a later analysis, hypergeometric tests were used to score TCR-TCR, TCR-HLA and TCR-CMV co-occurrence, with a repertoire-size bias correction applied to TCR pairs. In a later analysis, false discovery rates were estimated by permuting HLA or CMV assignments 20 times. In a later analysis, co-occurring TCRs were grouped using DBSCAN, and TCRdist sequence similarity was added for clustering within HLA-allele-positive subsets. Co-occurrence clustering excluded repertoires with fewer than 30,000 or more than 120,000 public chains, plus five with anomalous nucleotide sharing. TCRdb provides this immuneACCESS table in a form limited to in-frame rearrangements. Some clones are lacking; in checked studies, under half of them reflect an unresolved V gene, and why the rest are absent is not known. D and trimming come from the DNA, and the V and J calls and clone size come from that table. This sample comprises some 150,000 clones, approximately 80% of them detected only once. The ten largest make up about 4.5% of the sample.

The cohort comprised fewer than 750 healthy bone marrow donors. At the time of sampling, all cohort members were nominally healthy, though unrecorded immune exposures were likely present. The donor tested CMV seronegative and was one of the 352 seronegative cohort members. A peripheral blood sample was provided by each donor, and peripheral blood mononuclear cells were used for TCR beta sequencing. Genomic DNA was extracted from the blood cell samples with the Qiagen DNeasy Blood Extraction Kit. This receptor was obtained from a man in his forties in good health and CMV-seronegative. The sequencing input was PBMCs. The V gene is TRBV6-5 and the J gene is TRBJ2-7; the D gene cannot be named for sure. The CDR3 reads CASSANAYEQYF. The DNA sequence is TGTGCCAGCAGTGCTAATGCCTACGAGCAGTACTTC.